This T cell receptor (beta chain) was identified in a study of CD8 T cells in ankylosing spondylitis. The CDR3 sequence is 14 residues long. The germline V gene has CDR1 ENHRY and CDR2 SYGVKD. V shed 11 bases and J 4 bases; nucleotides not matched to a gene: 10. The sample holds a few counts of this clonotype. Its antigen is undetermined. Each CDR3 protein is one row after TCRdb ran MiXCR on the 5' RACE reads. The table records hundreds of thousands of distinct CDR3 sequences, approximately 10% of them present only once. Findings and limits, study-wide: Reportedly, significant enrichment of disease-linked clones occurred in matched ankylosing spondylitis synovial fluid. Roughly eight highly homologous variants formed a TCR beta motif that appeared characteristic of ankylosing spondylitis blood.

The chain combines TRBV10-3 with TRBJ2-1, with 8 bases matching TRBD2. This sequence originates from a male donor with ankylosing spondylitis. Sequencing was carried out using blood, either unsorted or a sorted T cell fraction (not recorded which). The DNA of the CDR3 is TGTGCCTCCCAGCGGGAGTCAACGTACAATGAGCAGTTCTTC. As protein: CASQRESTYNEQFF.